This is a list of T cell receptor beta chains from one sample in a study of T cell clones after liver transplantation. Profiled with immunoSEQ multiplex PCR; TCRdb holds only in-frame clones, not every one. Of some 120,000 clones in the sample, around nine tenths were seen once. Material: CD4+ T cells from blood, obtained 12 months after liver transplant. These receptor sequences come from a human patient who received a liver transplant. A subset of T cells may come from the graft donor. CDR3s include the opening cysteine and the closing phenylalanine or tryptophan. The D gene is left open where the match is weak. Some rows have no size entry. The others give once, few or many, or a class for an expanded clone.

abundance	v_gene	d_gene	j_gene	CDR3aa	CDR3nt
NA	TRBV11-3	NA	TRBJ2-2	CASSFNTGELFF	TGTGCCAGCAGCTTCAACACCGGGGAGCTGTTTTTT
NA	TRBV23-1	NA	TRBJ2-3	CASPRGGVTDTQYF	TGCGCCAGCCCCAGGGGTGGGGTCACAGATACGCAGTATTTT
many	TRBV5-1	TRBD1	TRBJ1-2	CASSQGQGDGYTF	TGCGCCAGCAGCCAGGGACAGGGAGATGGCTACACCTTC
NA	TRBV19	NA	TRBJ2-3	CASSMKRASRTDTQYF	TGTGCCAGTAGTATGAAGAGAGCTAGCCGCACAGATACGCAGTATTTT
NA	TRBV19	NA	TRBJ2-7	CASSSTTGSYEQYF	TGTGCCAGTAGTTCCACGACAGGCTCCTACGAGCAGTACTTC
NA	TRBV11-3	TRBD2	TRBJ2-7	CASSLRGGPSYEQYF	TGTGCCAGCAGCCTCCGGGGAGGGCCCTCCTACGAGCAGTACTTC
once	TRBV12-5	TRBD2	TRBJ2-5	CASGEGTSGSQETQYF	TGTGCTAGTGGCGAAGGGACTAGCGGGAGTCAAGAGACCCAGTACTTC
NA	TRBV4-3	NA	TRBJ2-2	CASSQEGRGTGELFF	TGCGCCAGCAGCCAAGAGGGGAGAGGCACCGGGGAGCTGTTTTTT
NA	TRBV5-1	TRBD1	TRBJ2-1	CASSSGGAYNEQFF	TGCGCCAGCAGCTCAGGGGGCGCCTACAATGAGCAGTTCTTC
NA	TRBV5-1	TRBD2	TRBJ2-1	CASSLPLAGANEQFF	TGCGCCAGCAGCTTGCCACTAGCGGGAGCCAATGAGCAGTTCTTC
NA	TRBV29-1	NA	TRBJ2-3	CSVSPEPDTQYF	TGCAGCGTTTCTCCCGAGCCAGATACGCAGTATTTT
NA	TRBV5-6	NA	TRBJ1-5	CASSKESYSNQPQHF	TGTGCCAGCAGTAAGGAGTCGTATAGCAATCAGCCCCAGCATTTT
NA	TRBV28	TRBD1	TRBJ2-2	CASSYSVTGLNTGELFF	TGTGCCAGCAGCTACTCCGTGACAGGGTTGAACACCGGGGAGCTGTTTTTT
NA	TRBV15	NA	TRBJ2-3	CATQLGGTDTQYF	TGTGCCACCCAGTTAGGCGGCACAGATACGCAGTATTTT
once	TRBV29-1	TRBD1	TRBJ1-2	CSVERTGYGYTF	TGCAGCGTTGAAAGGACAGGCTATGGCTACACCTTC
NA	TRBV14	TRBD2	TRBJ2-1	CASSPLGGRGDEQFF	TGTGCCAGCAGCCCTCTAGGCGGGAGGGGTGATGAGCAGTTCTTC
NA	TRBV19	NA	TRBJ1-5	CASSPSGNQPQHF	TGTGCCAGTAGTCCGTCAGGCAATCAGCCCCAGCATTTT
NA	TRBV7-8	TRBD1	TRBJ1-5	CASSLLRQGGQPQHF	TGTGCCAGCAGCTTACTGAGACAGGGCGGGCAGCCCCAGCATTTT
NA	TRBV30	NA	TRBJ1-2	CAWSVLNPANYGYTF	TGTGCCTGGAGTGTGTTGAACCCCGCTAACTATGGCTACACCTTC
once	TRBV6-5	NA	TRBJ2-6	CATRGGVGGANVLTF	TGTGCCACCCGAGGGGGGGTAGGTGGGGCCAACGTCCTGACTTTC